These T cell receptor beta chains were read from a single sample in a study of patients and donors after allogeneic stem cell transplantation. Using its own MiXCR run on the RT-PCR reads, TCRdb lists one record per CDR3 protein. Counted here are roughly 9,900 distinct CDR3 sequences, 5.5% to 7% occurring once; the ten biggest clones make up 20% to 30%. Sequenced material: blood, either unsorted or a sorted T cell fraction (not recorded which). These receptors came from a human donor who was either an allogeneic HSCT recipient or a stem cell or donor lymphocyte infusion donor (not recorded which). It is not recorded whose cells these are; they may come from a transplant donor. Each CDR3 is given with its conserved first and last residue. The D gene is left open where the match is weak. Clone size is given for some rows only: seen once, a few or many times, or a class if the clone is expanded.

TRBV12-3/TRBV12-4,many,TRBJ1-2,.,TGTGCCAGCAGTGCACAGGGCCTACCTCACTATGGCTACACCTTC,CASSAQGLPHYGYTF
TRBV7-2,many,TRBJ1-4,.,TGTGCCAGCAGCTTAGTCCAGGGCAGTTGGGAAAAACTGTTTTTT,CASSLVQGSWEKLFF
TRBV28,many,TRBJ1-5,.,TGTGCCAGCAGCTCAGGCAATCAGCCCCAGCATTTT,CASSSGNQPQHF
TRBV30,many,TRBJ1-1,.,TGTGCCTGGAGTCGTGTTAATGCGGGACTCCTGAACACTGAAGCTTTCTTT,CAWSRVNAGLLNTEAFF
TRBV7-9,few,TRBJ2-1,.,TGTGCCAGCAGCTGGAGGACTGGGACCTACAATGAGCAGTTCTTC,CASSWRTGTYNEQFF
TRBV19,many,TRBJ1-5,.,TGTGCCAGCGATGGGGGGGCAGGTCAGCCCCAGCATTTT,CASDGGAGQPQHF
TRBV4-2,many,TRBJ1-2,TRBD1,TGTGCCAGCAGCCAAGTCGACAGGGGAAAAGGTGGCTACACCTTC,CASSQVDRGKGGYTF
TRBV7-2,.,TRBJ2-1,TRBD2,TGTGCCAGCAGCTTACTCAGAGCGGGAGGGCCGGGTAATGAGCAGTTCTTC,CASSLLRAGGPGNEQFF
TRBV18,many,TRBJ2-5,.,TGTGCCAGCTCACCAGAGGGGCAAGAGACCCAGTACTTC,CASSPEGQETQYF
TRBV5-1,many,TRBJ1-4,.,TGCGCCAGCAGCTTGGCCCAGGCCGCGGATGAAAAACTGTTTTTT,CASSLAQAADEKLFF
TRBV5-1,many,TRBJ2-1,TRBD2,TGCGCCAGCAGCTTACTTCCATATAGCGGGAGTCCCCATGAGCAGTTCTTC,CASSLLPYSGSPHEQFF
TRBV5-1,medium-sized,TRBJ2-7,TRBD2,TGCGCCAGCAGCACACTAGCGGATGCCTACGAGCAGTACTTC,CASSTLADAYEQYF
TRBV7-9,many,TRBJ1-1,.,TGTGCCAGCAGCAAGGCCCAGGTGAACACTGAAGCTTTCTTT,CASSKAQVNTEAFF
TRBV20-1,many,TRBJ1-2,.,TGCAGTGCTAGGGGTACGAACTATGGCTACACCTTC,CSARGTNYGYTF
TRBV3-1,many,TRBJ2-1,.,TGTGCCAGCAGCCCCCGGCACTCCTACAATGAGCAGTTCTTC,CASSPRHSYNEQFF
TRBV28,medium-sized,TRBJ2-4,TRBD2,TGTGCCAGCAGTGGGAGGGATCCCAAAAACATTCAGTACTTC,CASSGRDPKNIQYF
TRBV5-1,.,TRBJ1-2,.,TGCGCCAGCAGCGAACAGGGTAACTATGGCTACACCTTC,CASSEQGNYGYTF
TRBV27,many,TRBJ2-3,TRBD1,TGTGCCAGCAGTTTATCCCAGGGGGCCGATACGCAGTATTTT,CASSLSQGADTQYF
TRBV20-1,few,TRBJ1-2,.,TGCAGTGCGGACAGAAAAGACTATGGCTACACCTTC,CSADRKDYGYTF
TRBV2,many,TRBJ2-7,TRBD1,TGTGCCAGCAGTGCCAGGGGGCCCTACGAGCAGTACTTC,CASSARGPYEQYF
TRBV4-2,.,TRBJ2-1,TRBD1,TGTGCCACCAACATTGGGACAGGGCTCGCACGGGAGCAGTTCTTC,CATNIGTGLAREQFF
TRBV5-1,.,TRBJ2-5,.,TGCGCCAGCAGCCCATCCTTCGCGGACAAGGGAGAGACCCAGTACTTC,CASSPSFADKGETQYF
TRBV20-1,many,TRBJ1-5,.,TGCAGTGCTGGTGGGGGGGCTGGCCAGCCCCAGCATTTT,CSAGGGAGQPQHF
TRBV21-1,many,TRBJ2-5,.,TGTGCCAGCAGCAAAGAAGGGACAGTAGCCTTTGAGACCCAGTACTTC,CASSKEGTVAFETQYF
TRBV5-6,many,TRBJ1-5,.,TGTGCCAGCAGCTTGGCTCTGGAGGGTCAGCCCCAGCATTTT,CASSLALEGQPQHF
TRBV3-1,many,TRBJ1-5,TRBD1,TGTGCCAGCAGCCAGGCGGGACAGGGCCTTCAGCCCCAGCATTTT,CASSQAGQGLQPQHF
TRBV6-2/TRBV6-3,many,TRBJ2-1,TRBD2,TGTGCCAGCAGCTCGACTAGCGGAAATGAGCAGTTCTTC,CASSSTSGNEQFF
TRBV5-1,many,TRBJ2-5,TRBD2,TGCGCCAGCAGCGTTAGCGGGGAAGAGACCCAGTACTTC,CASSVSGEETQYF
TRBV29-1,many,TRBJ2-7,.,TGCAGCGTTCTTGAGGACAGCGGAGGGAAGCAGTACTTC,CSVLEDSGGKQYF
TRBV28,few,TRBJ2-7,TRBD1,TGTGCCAGCAGTCCCCCCACAGGGGACGAGCAGTACTTC,CASSPPTGDEQYF
TRBV20-1,few,TRBJ2-4,.,TGCAGTGCTAGCCAGTTTGTAAGTCAGTACTTC,CSASQFVSQYF
TRBV27,.,TRBJ2-7,.,TGTGCCAGCAGTTTAGTAAGGGGTGACTCCTACGAGCAGTACTTC,CASSLVRGDSYEQYF
TRBV4-2,many,TRBJ1-2,TRBD1,TGTGCCAGCAGCCATTCGGACAGGGGAGATGGCTACACCTTC,CASSHSDRGDGYTF
TRBV6-6,many,TRBJ1-4,TRBD1,TGTGCCAGCAGCTACAGGACAGGTGGAAATGAAAAACTGTTTTTT,CASSYRTGGNEKLFF
TRBV20-1,.,TRBJ2-1,TRBD2,TGCAGTGCTAGAGCTCAGCTGGCGGGAGCAGGGAATGAGCAGTTCTTC,CSARAQLAGAGNEQFF
TRBV20-1,.,TRBJ2-3,.,TGCAGTGCTAGAGCCCTCCTGGGCAGTACTGGTACGCAGTATTTT,CSARALLGSTGTQYF
TRBV7-2,many,TRBJ1-5,.,TGTGCCAGCAGCTTAGAACAGAATCAGCCCCAGCATTTT,CASSLEQNQPQHF
TRBV6-6,many,TRBJ2-1,TRBD2,TGTGCCAGCAGGGGGACTAGCTCCTACAATGAGCAGTTCTTC,CASRGTSSYNEQFF
TRBV4-2,many,TRBJ1-5,.,TGTGCCAGCAGCCCGGACGGGTATAGCAATCAGCCCCAGCATTTT,CASSPDGYSNQPQHF
TRBV5-1,many,TRBJ2-3,.,TGCGCCAGCAGCTTCGGACAGATCACAGATACGCAGTATTTT,CASSFGQITDTQYF
TRBV30,few,TRBJ1-2,TRBD1,TGTGCCTGGATGGGACAGGGAGTCGGTAGTGGCTACACCTTC,CAWMGQGVGSGYTF
TRBV6-6,many,TRBJ2-1,TRBD2,TGTGCCAGCAGTTACGGGGCGGGAGGCTCCTACAATGAGCAGTTCTTC,CASSYGAGGSYNEQFF
TRBV4-3,medium-sized,TRBJ1-2,.,TGCGCCAGCAGCCAAAGCGCCCCATCGAACTATGGCTACACCTTC,CASSQSAPSNYGYTF
TRBV5-4,few,TRBJ2-1,TRBD2,TGTGCCAGCAGCTCTGGACTAGCGGGAGGGAACCCCTACAATGAGCAGTTCTTC,CASSSGLAGGNPYNEQFF
TRBV6-5,many,TRBJ2-7,.,TGTGCCAGCAGTTACTCGGACCTTCTAGGCGAGCAGTACTTC,CASSYSDLLGEQYF
TRBV2,medium-sized,TRBJ2-5,.,TGTGCCACCACCCTGACAGGGAGGCAAGAGACCCAGTACTTC,CATTLTGRQETQYF
TRBV27,few,TRBJ2-5,.,TGTGCCAGCAGTTTATACTACGGACAGGGAGGGGAAGAGACCCAGTACTTC,CASSLYYGQGGEETQYF
TRBV7-8,medium-sized,TRBJ1-1,.,TGTGCCAGCAGCCTCGCGGGGGGGCTGGAGAACACTGAAGCTTTCTTT,CASSLAGGLENTEAFF
TRBV3-1,many,TRBJ2-1,TRBD2,TGTGCCAGCAGCCAACCTAGCGGGAGGGGCGGTGAGCAGTTCTTC,CASSQPSGRGGEQFF
TRBV3-1,.,TRBJ2-1,.,TGTGCCAGCAGCGCCGGGACCGGGGGTTACAATGAGCAGTTCTTC,CASSAGTGGYNEQFF
TRBV6-5,medium-sized,TRBJ1-5,TRBD1,TGTGCCAGCAGTTACTCATTTCGAGGAGACAGGGGTAGCAATCAGCCCCAGCATTTT,CASSYSFRGDRGSNQPQHF
TRBV12-3/TRBV12-4,many,TRBJ2-7,.,TGTGCCAGCAGTTTTGGACCCACAGTTTACGAGCAGTACTTC,CASSFGPTVYEQYF
TRBV4-1,many,TRBJ2-5,TRBD2,TGCGCCAGCAGCCAAGTAGAAAGGGCAGCGGGAGGGCCGGAGACCCAGTACTTC,CASSQVERAAGGPETQYF
TRBV28,few,TRBJ1-5,.,TGTGCCAGCAGTTTATTTTCGGGGATCCTTGGCAATCAGCCCCAGCATTTT,CASSLFSGILGNQPQHF
TRBV6-4,.,TRBJ2-1,TRBD2,TGTGCCAGCAGTGACGGACTAGCGGGTAGAACGTTCTTC,CASSDGLAGRTFF
TRBV6-6,many,TRBJ1-2,.,TGTGCCAGCAGATTTAACTATGGCTACACCTTC,CASRFNYGYTF
TRBV24-1,many,TRBJ2-1,.,TGTGCCACCAGTGATTTGCCCAATAGCGGCAACTACAATGAGCAGTTCTTC,CATSDLPNSGNYNEQFF
TRBV7-2,many,TRBJ2-2,TRBD1,TGTGCCAGCAGCCCCGGACAGGTCCTCACCGGGGAGCTGTTTTTT,CASSPGQVLTGELFF
TRBV30,few,TRBJ1-4,TRBD1,TGTGCCTGGAGTGAACAGGGGGAGGTTAAACTGTTTTTT,CAWSEQGEVKLFF
TRBV18,many,TRBJ1-5,.,TGTGCCAGCTCACCAGCAGGAGTCTATAGCAATCAGCCCCAGCATTTT,CASSPAGVYSNQPQHF